The 13 T cell receptor beta chains in this list originate from one sample, sequenced in a study of blood T cell repertoires in COVID-19. The method was immunoSEQ multiplex PCR; TCRdb's version includes in-frame clones alone and lacks a portion of them. This sample carries more than 200,000 clones, roughly nine tenths of them seen once, and the ten largest clones take roughly 4%. The sequenced material came from PBMCs or T cells enriched from blood (not recorded which). The receptor set was obtained from a woman in her 30s with acute COVID-19.

V gene TRBV5-1 combines with J gene TRBJ1-1; tentatively, D is TRBD1 (6 bases). CDR3 length equals 15 residues. V was clipped by 7 bases and J by 4 bases, with 20 bases between them. Germline CDR1 is SGHRS and CDR2 is YFSETQ. The CDR3 DNA follows: TGCGCCAGCGGGACGGGGGGCAATGGTATCACTGAAGCTTTCTTT. It translates to CASGTGGNGITEAFF.

This clone appeared a few times. The chain links TRBV9 to TRBJ1-4, with D hard to call. The CDR3 extends over 13 amino acids. Between the trimmed V and J ends, which lost 4 bases and 4 bases, there was a span of 8 bases. The germline CDR1 and CDR2 sequences are SGDLS and YYNGEE. CDR3 residues: CASSPPSNEKLFF. The CDR3 DNA sequence: TGTGCCAGCAGCCCCCCCAGTAATGAAAAACTGTTTTTT.

The chain couples TRBV19 to TRBJ1-3, with 7 positions matching TRBD1. The V and J ends lost 11 bases and 0 bases, in that order; junction bases with no gene match: 16. Germline CDR1 LNHDA, CDR2 SQIVND (reference sequence). This CDR3 comprises 17 residues. The chain's CDR3 is CAGPGRDSPNSGNTIYF. The CDR3 nucleotides are TGTGCCGGTCCTGGCAGGGACAGCCCCAACTCTGGAAACACCATATATTTT. Full variable domain (remainder filled in from reference TRBV19 and TRBJ1-3): DGGITQSPKYLFRKEGQNVTLSCEQNLNHDAMYWYRQDPGQGLRLIYYSQIVNDFQKGDIAEGYSVSREKKESFPLTVTSAQKNPTAFYLCAGPGRDSPNSGNTIYFGEGSWLTVV.

The chain uses TRBV29-1 and TRBJ2-5; D is possibly TRBD2 (6 bases). Trimming took 4 bases from V and 2 from J, leaving 17 bases between them. This CDR3 is 15 amino acids long. Germline CDR1 SQVTM, CDR2 ANQGSEA. The CDR3 sequence is CSVGSWAGPQETQYF. In nucleotides, the CDR3 is TGCAGCGTTGGGAGTTGGGCGGGGCCACAAGAGACCCAGTACTTC.

CDR3 sequence reads: CASQQGFGTNEKLFF. In nucleotides, the CDR3 is TGTGCCAGTCAACAGGGGTTCGGAACTAATGAAAAACTGTTTTTT. This chain uses TRBV19 with TRBJ1-4; 7 positions agree with TRBD1. Germline V gene sequence: CDR1 LNHDA, CDR2 SQIVND (reference sequence). V gave up 8 bases and J gave up 1 base; unmatched junction bases: 7. CDR3 length: 15 amino acids.

J is TRBJ1-5 and V is TRBV7-6, with D perhaps matching TRBD1 (6 bases). The V end was cut by 4 bases, the J end by 3 bases, with 7 bases between. The germline gives CDR1 SGHVS, CDR2 FNYEAQ. The CDR3 is made up of 13 amino acids. The CDR3 sequence is CASSWTDNQPQHF. In nucleotides, the CDR3 is TGTGCCAGCAGCTGGACAGACAATCAGCCCCAGCATTTT.

The chain combines TRBV7-8 with TRBJ2-7; D ambiguous. Germline CDR1 and CDR2: SGHVS and FQNEAQ. V was shortened by 6 bases and J by 2 bases, with 8 bases between the two germline ends. This CDR3 spans 12 amino acids. In DNA form, the CDR3 reads TGTGCCAGCAGTCGAGACACCTACGAGCAGTACTTC. Residues: CASSRDTYEQYF.

This clone was recorded once. The chain couples TRBV7-8 to TRBJ1-2; the match to TRBD1 covers 7 bases. Germline loops: CDR1 SGHVS, CDR2 FQNEAQ. The CDR3 extends over 13 amino acids. The trim removed 5 bases at V and 5 bases at J, leaving 5 bases unmatched. Here the CDR3 DNA reads TGTGCCAGCAGCACGGACAGGAAGTATGGCTACACCTTC. It specifies CASSTDRKYGYTF.

This clone was counted between two and nine times. The V gene is TRBV7-9, the J gene TRBJ2-2, with 7 bases that match TRBD1. The CDR3 covers 17 residues. Trimming at V came to 5 bases and at J to 2 bases, leaving 11 bases not matched to a gene. Germline loops: CDR1 SEHNR, CDR2 FQNEAQ (reference sequence). The CDR3 coding sequence is TGTGCCAGCAGCCATCGATTCCGGGACAGTAACACCGGGGAGCTGTTTTTT. Its protein is CASSHRFRDSNTGELFF.

The V call is TRBV19, the J call TRBJ1-1, with D possibly TRBD1 on 5 matching bases. Germline V gene lookup returns CDR1 LNHDA and CDR2 SQIVND (reference sequence). This CDR3 region has 15 residues. V was shortened by 3 bases and J by 4 bases, with 15 bases between the two germline ends. The CDR3, as DNA: TGTGCCAGTAGTATTCATAGGGGTAAGACCACTGAAGCTTTCTTT. It yields the protein CASSIHRGKTTEAFF.

The genes are TRBV25-1 and TRBJ2-2; a possible D gene is TRBD1 (5 bases). The length of the CDR3 is 13 residues. The V end was cut by 4 bases, the J end by 7 bases, with 10 bases between. CDR1 is MGHDK, CDR2 SYGVNS, per germline. CDR3 protein: CASSARAYGELFF. CDR3 sequence (DNA): TGTGCCAGCAGTGCCAGGGCGTACGGGGAGCTGTTTTTT.

The V call is TRBV7-2, the J call TRBJ2-1; a possible D gene is TRBD2 (7 bases). Trimming stripped 1 base from V and 13 bases from J, with 20 bases between. Germline lookup yields CDR1 SGHTA and CDR2 FQGNSA. There are 15 residues in the CDR3. In DNA form, the CDR3 reads TGTGCCAGCAGCTTAGTGGGGGGGGCACAAACTTCTCAGTTCTTC. This sequence encodes CASSLVGGAQTSQFF.

This clone was seen a single time. This chain connects TRBV25-1 to TRBJ1-5; D possibly corresponds to TRBD1 (6 bases). V lost 4 bases to trimming and J lost 3 bases, with 13 bases between them. CDR1 and CDR2 (germline): MGHDK, SYGVNS. The CDR3 has 15 amino acids. The CDR3 region is CASSGTGTLNQPQHF. In DNA, the CDR3 is TGTGCCAGCAGTGGGACCGGGACACTCAATCAGCCCCAGCATTTT.